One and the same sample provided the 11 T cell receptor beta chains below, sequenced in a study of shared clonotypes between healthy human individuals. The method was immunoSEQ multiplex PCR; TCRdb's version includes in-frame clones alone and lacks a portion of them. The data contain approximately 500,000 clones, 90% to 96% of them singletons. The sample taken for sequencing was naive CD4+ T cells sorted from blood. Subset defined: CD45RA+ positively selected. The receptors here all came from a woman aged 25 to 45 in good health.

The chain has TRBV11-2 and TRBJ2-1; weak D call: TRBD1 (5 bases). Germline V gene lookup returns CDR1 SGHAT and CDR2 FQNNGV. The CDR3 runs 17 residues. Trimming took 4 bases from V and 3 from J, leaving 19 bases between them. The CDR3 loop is CASSSGIGVSGYNEQFF. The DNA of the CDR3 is TGTGCCAGCAGCTCAGGGATTGGAGTGTCCGGCTACAATGAGCAGTTCTTC. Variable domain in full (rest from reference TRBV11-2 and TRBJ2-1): EAGVAQSPRYKIIEKRQSVAFWCNPISGHATLYWYQQILGQGPKLLIQFQNNGVVDDSQLPKDRFSAERLKGVDSTLKIQPAKLEDSAVYLCASSSGIGVSGYNEQFFGPGTRLTVL.

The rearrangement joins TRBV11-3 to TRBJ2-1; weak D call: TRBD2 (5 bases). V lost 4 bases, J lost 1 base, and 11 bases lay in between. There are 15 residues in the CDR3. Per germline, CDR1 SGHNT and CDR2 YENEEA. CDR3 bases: TGTGCCAGCAGCTCGATTAGAGGGTCCTACAATGAGCAGTTCTTC. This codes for CASSSIRGSYNEQFF.

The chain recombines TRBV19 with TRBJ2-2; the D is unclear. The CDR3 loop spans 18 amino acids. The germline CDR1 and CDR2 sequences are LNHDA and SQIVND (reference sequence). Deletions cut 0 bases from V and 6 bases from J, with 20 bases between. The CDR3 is CASSIDGISRRVSGELFF. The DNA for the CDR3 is TGTGCCAGTAGTATAGATGGGATAAGTCGACGCGTGTCCGGGGAGCTGTTTTTT.

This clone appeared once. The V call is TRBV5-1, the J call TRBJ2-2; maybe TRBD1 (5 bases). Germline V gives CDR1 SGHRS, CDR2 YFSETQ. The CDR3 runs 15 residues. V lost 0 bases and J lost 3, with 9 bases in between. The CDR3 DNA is TGCGCCAGCAGCTTGGGACAGCCCCACACCGGGGAGCTGTTTTTT. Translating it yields CASSLGQPHTGELFF. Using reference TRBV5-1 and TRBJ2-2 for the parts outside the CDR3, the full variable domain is KAGVTQTPRYLIKTRGQQVTLSCSPISGHRSVSWYQQTPGQGLQFLFEYFSETQRNKGNFPGRFSGRQFSNSRSEMNVSTLELGDSALYLCASSLGQPHTGELFFGEGSRLTVL.

CDR3 nucleotide sequence: TGTGCCAGCAGCTTAGATAGCGGGGCTGGCAATGAGCAGTTCTTC. As protein: CASSLDSGAGNEQFF. This chain uses TRBV11-3 with TRBJ2-1; 8 positions match TRBD2. The germline CDR1 and CDR2 sequences are SGHNT and YENEEA. This CDR3 is 15 amino acids long. The ends lost 0 bases at V and 6 bases at J; junction bases unmatched: 4.

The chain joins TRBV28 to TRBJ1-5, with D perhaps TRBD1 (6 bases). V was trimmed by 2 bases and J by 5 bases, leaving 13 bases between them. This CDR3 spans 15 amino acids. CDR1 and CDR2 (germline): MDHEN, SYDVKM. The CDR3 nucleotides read TGTGCCAGCAGTTTACCGGGGGGCCCCGATCAGCCCCAGCATTTT. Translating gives CASSLPGGPDQPQHF.

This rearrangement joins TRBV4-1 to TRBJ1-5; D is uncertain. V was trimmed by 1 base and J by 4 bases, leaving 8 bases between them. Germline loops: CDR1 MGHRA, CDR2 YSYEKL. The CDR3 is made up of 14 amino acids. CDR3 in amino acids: CASSQGVANQPQHF. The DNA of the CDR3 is TGCGCCAGCAGCCAAGGAGTAGCAAATCAGCCCCAGCATTTT.

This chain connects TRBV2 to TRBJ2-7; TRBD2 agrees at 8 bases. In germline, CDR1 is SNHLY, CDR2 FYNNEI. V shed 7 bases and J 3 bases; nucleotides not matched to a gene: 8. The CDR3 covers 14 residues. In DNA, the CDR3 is TGTGCCAGCAAGGTGGAGCGGGAGAGCTACGAGCAGTACTTC. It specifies CASKVERESYEQYF.

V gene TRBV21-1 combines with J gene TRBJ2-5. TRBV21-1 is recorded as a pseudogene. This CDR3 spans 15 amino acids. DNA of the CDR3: TGTGCCAGCCCGAGTCCGGGGGCGCGAGGAGAGACCCAGTACTTC. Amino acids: CASPSPGARGETQYF.

This CDR3 is CASSSPGTSSYEQYF. The CDR3 region has the DNA TGTGCCAGCAGTTCTCCCGGGACTAGTTCCTACGAGCAGTACTTC. The chain recombines TRBV27 with TRBJ2-7, with 8 bases fitting TRBD2. The germline V gene encodes CDR1 MNHEY and CDR2 SMNVEV (reference sequence). The CDR3 consists of 15 residues. J lost 1 base, V lost 4 bases, and 6 bases had no gene match.

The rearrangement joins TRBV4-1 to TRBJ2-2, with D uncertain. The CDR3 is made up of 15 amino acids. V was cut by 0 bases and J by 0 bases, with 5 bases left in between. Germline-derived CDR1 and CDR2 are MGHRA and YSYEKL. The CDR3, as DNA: TGCGCCAGCAGCCAAGATCGGTCGAACACCGGGGAGCTGTTTTTT. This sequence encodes CASSQDRSNTGELFF.